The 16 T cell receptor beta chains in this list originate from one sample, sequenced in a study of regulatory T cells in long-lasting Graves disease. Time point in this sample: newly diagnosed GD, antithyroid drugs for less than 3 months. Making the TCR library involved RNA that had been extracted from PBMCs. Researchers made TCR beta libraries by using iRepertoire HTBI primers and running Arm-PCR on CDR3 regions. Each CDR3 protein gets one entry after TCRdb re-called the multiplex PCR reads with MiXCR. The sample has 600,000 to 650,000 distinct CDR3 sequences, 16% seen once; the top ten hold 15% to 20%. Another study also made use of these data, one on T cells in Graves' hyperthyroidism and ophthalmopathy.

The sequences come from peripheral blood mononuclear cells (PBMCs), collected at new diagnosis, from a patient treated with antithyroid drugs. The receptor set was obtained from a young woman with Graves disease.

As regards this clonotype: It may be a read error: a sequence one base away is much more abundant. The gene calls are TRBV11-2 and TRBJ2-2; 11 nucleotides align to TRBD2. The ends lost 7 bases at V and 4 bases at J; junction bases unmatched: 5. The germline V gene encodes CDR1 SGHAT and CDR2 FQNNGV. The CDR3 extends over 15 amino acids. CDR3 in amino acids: CASNPGLAATGELFF. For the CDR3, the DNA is TGTGCCAGCAATCCGGGACTAGCGGCCACCGGGGAGCTGTTTTTT.

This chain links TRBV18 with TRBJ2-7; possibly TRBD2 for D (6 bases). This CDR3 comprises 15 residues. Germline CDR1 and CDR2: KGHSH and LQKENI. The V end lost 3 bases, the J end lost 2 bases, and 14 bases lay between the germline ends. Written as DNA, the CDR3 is TGTGCCAGCTCACCCTTTGGCGGGAAAACCTACGAGCAGTACTTC. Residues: CASSPFGGKTYEQYF.

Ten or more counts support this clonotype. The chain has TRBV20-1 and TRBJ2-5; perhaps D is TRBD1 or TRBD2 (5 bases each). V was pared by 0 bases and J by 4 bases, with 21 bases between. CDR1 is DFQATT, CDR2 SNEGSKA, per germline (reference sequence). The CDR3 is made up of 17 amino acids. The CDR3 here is CSAREEPGYQGRETQYF. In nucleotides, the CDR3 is TGCAGTGCTAGAGAGGAGCCGGGATACCAGGGAAGAGAGACCCAGTACTTC.

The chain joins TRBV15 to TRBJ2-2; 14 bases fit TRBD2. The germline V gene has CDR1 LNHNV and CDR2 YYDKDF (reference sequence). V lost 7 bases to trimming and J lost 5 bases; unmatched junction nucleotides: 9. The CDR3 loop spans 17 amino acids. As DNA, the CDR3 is TGTGCCACCAAAAACAGGGGACTAGCGGGAGTTACCGGGGAGCTGTTTTTT. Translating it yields CATKNRGLAGVTGELFF.

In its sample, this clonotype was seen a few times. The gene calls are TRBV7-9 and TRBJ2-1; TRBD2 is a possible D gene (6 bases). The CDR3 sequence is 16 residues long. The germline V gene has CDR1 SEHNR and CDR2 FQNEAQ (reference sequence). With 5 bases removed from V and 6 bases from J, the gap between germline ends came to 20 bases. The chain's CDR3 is CASSLPGPRLGNEQFF. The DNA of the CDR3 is TGTGCCAGCAGCCTCCCGGGCCCCCGACTAGGCAATGAGCAGTTCTTC.

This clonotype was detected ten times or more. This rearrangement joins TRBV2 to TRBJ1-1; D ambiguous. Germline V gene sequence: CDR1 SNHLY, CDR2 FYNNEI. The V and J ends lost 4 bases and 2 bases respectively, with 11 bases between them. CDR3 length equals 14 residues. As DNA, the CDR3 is TGTGCCAGCAGTGTTAAGGCAGCTAACACTGAAGCTTTCTTT. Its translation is CASSVKAANTEAFF.

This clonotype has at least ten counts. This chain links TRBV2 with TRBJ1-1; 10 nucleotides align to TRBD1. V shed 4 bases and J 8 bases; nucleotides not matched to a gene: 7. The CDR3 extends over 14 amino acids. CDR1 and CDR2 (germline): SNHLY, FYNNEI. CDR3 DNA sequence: TGTGCCAGCAGTGGCCTCTCGGGACAGGGGGAAGCTTTCTTT. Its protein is CASSGLSGQGEAFF.

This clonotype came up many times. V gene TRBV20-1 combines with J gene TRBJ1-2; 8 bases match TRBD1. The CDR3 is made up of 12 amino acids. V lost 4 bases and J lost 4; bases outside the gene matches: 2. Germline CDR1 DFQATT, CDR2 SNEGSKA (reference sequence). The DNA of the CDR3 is TGCAGTGCTAAGGGACAGGTCTATGGCTACACCTTC. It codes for CSAKGQVYGYTF.

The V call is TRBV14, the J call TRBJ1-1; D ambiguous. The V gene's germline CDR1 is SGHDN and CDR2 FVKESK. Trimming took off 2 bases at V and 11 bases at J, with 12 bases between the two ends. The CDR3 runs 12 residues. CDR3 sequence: CASSQIPLRAFF. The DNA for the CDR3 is TGTGCCAGCAGCCAAATCCCCTTGCGCGCTTTCTTT. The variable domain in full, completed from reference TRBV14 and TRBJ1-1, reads EAGVTQFPSHSVIEKGQTVTLRCDPISGHDNLYWYRRVMGKEIKFLLHFVKESKQDESGMPNNRFLAERTGGTYSTLKVQPAELEDSGVYFCASSQIPLRAFFGQGTRLTVV.

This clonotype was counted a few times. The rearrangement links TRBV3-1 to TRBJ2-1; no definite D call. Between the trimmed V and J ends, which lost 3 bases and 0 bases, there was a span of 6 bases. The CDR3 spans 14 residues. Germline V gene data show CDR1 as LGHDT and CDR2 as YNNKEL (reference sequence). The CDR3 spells CASSQLGSYNEQFF. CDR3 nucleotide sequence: TGTGCCAGCAGCCAGCTGGGCTCCTACAATGAGCAGTTCTTC.

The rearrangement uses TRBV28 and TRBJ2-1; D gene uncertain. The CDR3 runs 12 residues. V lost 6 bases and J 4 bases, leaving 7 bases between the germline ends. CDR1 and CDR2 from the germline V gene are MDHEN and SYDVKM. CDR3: CASSNRYNEQFF. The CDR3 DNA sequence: TGTGCCAGCAGCAACCGTTACAATGAGCAGTTCTTC.

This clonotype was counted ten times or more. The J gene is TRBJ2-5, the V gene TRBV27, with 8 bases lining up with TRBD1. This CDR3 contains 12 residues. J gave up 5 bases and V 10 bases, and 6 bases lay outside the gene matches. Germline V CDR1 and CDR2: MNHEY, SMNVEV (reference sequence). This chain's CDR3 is CATEDRVETQYF. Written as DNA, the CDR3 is TGTGCCACCGAGGACAGGGTTGAGACCCAGTACTTC.

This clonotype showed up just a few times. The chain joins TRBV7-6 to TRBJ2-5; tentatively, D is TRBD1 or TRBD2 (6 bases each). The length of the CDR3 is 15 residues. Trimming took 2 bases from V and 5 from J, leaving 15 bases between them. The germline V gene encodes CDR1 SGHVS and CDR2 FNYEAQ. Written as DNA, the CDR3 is TGTGCCAGCAGCTTAATAGGGGGGTCTGGCGAGACCCAGTACTTC. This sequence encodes CASSLIGGSGETQYF.

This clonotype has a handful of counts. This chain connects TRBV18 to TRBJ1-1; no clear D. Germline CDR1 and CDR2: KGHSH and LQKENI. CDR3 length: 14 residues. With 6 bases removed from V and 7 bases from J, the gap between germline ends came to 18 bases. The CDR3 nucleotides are TGTGCCAGCTCGCCTTTAACCTACACCGGTGAAGCTTTCTTT. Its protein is CASSPLTYTGEAFF. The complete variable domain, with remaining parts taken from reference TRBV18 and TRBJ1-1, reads NAGVMQNPRHLVRRRGQEARLRCSPMKGHSHVYWYRQLPEEGLKFMVYLQKENIIDESGMPKERFSAEFPKEGPSILRIQQVVRGDSAAYFCASSPLTYTGEAFFGQGTRLTVV.

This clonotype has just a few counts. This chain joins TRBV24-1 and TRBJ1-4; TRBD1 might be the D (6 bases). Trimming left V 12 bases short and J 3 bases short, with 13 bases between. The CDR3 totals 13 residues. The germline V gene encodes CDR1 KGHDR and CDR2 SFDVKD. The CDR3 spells CASAGGPNEKLFF. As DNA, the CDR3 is TGTGCCTCGGCGGGGGGGCCTAATGAAAAACTGTTTTTT.

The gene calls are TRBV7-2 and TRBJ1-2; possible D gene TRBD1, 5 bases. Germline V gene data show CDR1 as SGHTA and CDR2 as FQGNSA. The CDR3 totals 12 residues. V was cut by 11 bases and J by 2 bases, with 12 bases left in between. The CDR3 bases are TGTGCCTCAGGCGGGGCGAACTATGGCTACACCTTC. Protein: CASGGANYGYTF.